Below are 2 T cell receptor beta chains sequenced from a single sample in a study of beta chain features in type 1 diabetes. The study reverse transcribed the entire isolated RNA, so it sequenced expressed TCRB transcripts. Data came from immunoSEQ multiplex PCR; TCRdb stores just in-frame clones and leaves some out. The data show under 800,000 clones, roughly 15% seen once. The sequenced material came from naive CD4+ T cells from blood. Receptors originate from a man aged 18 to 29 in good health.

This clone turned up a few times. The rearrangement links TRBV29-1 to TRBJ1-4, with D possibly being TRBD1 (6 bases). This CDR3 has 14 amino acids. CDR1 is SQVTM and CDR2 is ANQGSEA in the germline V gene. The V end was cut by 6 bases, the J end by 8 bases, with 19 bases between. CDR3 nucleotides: TGCAGCGTCGCGGGACAATCCGGCGGGGAAAAACTGTTTTTT. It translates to CSVAGQSGGEKLFF.

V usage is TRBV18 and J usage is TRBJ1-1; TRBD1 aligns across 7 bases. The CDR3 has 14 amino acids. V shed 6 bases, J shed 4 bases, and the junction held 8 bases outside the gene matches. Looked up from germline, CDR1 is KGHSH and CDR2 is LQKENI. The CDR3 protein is CASSQQGPGTEAFF. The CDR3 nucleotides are TGTGCCAGCTCCCAACAGGGGCCAGGCACTGAAGCTTTCTTT.